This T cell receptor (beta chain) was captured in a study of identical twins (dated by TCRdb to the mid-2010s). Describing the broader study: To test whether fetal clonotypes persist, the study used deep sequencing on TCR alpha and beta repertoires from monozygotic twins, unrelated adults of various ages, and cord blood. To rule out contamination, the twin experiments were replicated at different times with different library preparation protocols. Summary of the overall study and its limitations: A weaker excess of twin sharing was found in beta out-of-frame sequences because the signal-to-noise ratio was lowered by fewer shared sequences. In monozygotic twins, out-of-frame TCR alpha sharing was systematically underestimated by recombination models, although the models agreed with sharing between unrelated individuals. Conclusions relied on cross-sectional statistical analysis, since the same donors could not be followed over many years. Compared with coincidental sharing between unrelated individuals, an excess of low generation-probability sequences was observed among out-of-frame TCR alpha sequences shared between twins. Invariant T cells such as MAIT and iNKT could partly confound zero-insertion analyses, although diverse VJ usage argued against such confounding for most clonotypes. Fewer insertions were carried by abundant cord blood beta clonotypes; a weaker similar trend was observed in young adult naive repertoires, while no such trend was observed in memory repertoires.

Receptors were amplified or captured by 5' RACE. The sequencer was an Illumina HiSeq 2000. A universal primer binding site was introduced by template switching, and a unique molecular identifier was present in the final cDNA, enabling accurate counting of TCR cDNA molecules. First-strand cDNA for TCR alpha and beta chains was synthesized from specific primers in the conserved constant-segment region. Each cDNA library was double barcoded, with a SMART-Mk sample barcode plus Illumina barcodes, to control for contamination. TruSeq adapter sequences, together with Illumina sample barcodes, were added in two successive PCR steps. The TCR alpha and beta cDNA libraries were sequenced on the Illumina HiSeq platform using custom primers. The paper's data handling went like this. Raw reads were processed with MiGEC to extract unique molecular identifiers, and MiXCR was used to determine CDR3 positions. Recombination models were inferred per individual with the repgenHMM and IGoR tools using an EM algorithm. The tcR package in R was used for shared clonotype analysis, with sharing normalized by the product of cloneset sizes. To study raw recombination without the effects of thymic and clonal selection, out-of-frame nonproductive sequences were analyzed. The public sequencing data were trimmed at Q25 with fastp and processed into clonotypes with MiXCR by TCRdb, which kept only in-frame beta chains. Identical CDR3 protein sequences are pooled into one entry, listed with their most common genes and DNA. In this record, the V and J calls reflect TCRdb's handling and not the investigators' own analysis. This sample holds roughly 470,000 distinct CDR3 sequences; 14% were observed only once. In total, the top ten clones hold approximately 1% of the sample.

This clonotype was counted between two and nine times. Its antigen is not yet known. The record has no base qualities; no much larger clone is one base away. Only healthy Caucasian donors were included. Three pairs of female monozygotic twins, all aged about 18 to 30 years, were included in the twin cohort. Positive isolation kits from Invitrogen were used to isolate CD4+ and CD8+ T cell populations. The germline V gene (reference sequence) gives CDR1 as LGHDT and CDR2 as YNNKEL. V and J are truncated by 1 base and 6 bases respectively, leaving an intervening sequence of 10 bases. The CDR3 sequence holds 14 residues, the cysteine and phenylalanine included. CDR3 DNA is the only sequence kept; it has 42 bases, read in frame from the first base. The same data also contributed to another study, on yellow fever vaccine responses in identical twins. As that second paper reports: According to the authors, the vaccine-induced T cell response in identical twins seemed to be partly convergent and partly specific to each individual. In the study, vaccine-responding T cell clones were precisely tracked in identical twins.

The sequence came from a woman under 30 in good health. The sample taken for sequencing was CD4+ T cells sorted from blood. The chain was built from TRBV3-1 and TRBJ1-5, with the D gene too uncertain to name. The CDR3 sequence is CASSQASLGQPQHF. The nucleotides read TGTGCCAGCAGCCAAGCCAGCCTCGGTCAGCCCCAGCATTTT.